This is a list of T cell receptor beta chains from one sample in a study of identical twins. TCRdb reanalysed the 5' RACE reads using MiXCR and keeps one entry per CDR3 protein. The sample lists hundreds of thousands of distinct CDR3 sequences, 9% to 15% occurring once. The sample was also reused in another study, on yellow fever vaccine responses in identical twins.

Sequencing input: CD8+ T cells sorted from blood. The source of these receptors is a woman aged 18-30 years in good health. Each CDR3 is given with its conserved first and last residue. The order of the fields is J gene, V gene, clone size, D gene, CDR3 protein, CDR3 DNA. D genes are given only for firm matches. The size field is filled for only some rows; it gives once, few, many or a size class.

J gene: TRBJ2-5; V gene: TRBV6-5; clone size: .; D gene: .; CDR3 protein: CASSYLESVETQYF; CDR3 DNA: TGTGCCAGCAGTTACCTTGAAAGTGTGGAGACCCAGTACTTC
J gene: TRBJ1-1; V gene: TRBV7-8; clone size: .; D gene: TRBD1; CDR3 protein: CASSSHRGLNTEAFF; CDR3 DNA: TGTGCCAGCAGCTCTCACAGGGGACTGAACACTGAAGCTTTCTTT
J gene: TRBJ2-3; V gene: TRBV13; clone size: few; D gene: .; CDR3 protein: CASSEEDTQYF; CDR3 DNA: TGTGCCAGCAGCGAGGAAGATACGCAGTATTTT
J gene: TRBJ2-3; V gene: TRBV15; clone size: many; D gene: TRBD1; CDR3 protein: CATSNLGQGRRVGETDTQYF; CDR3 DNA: TGTGCCACCAGCAACCTGGGACAGGGGAGGCGTGTAGGTGAAACAGATACGCAGTATTTT
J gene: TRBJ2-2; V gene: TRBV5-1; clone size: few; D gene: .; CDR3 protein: CASTGAGHTGELFF; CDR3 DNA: TGCGCCAGCACAGGGGCAGGCCACACCGGGGAGCTGTTTTTT
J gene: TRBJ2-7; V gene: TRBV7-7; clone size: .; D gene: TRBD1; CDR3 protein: CASSLRPGGDEQYF; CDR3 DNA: TGTGCCAGCAGCTTACGTCCAGGGGGCGACGAGCAGTACTTC
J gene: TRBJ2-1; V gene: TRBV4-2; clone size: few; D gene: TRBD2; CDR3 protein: CASSQDPTSGNEQFF; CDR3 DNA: TGTGCCAGCAGCCAAGATCCGACTAGCGGAAATGAGCAGTTCTTC
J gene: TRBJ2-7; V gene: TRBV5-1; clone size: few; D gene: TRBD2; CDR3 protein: CASSPSGESSYEQYF; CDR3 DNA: TGCGCCAGCAGTCCTAGCGGGGAGAGCTCCTACGAGCAGTACTTC
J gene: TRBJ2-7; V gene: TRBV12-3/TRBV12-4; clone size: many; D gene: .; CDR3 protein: CASSLGGGGTYEQYF; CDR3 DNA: TGTGCCAGCAGCCTCGGAGGGGGAGGGACCTACGAGCAGTACTTC
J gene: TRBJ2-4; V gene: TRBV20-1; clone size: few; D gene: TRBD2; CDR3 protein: CSATGTSEDIQYF; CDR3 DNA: TGCAGTGCAACTGGGACTAGCGAGGACATTCAGTACTTC
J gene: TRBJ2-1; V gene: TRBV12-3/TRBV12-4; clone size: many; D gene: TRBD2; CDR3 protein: CASSNVAGEHNEQFF; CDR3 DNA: TGTGCCAGCAGTAACGTAGCGGGAGAACACAATGAGCAGTTCTTC
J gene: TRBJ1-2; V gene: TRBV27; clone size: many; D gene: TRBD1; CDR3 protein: CASSEQGNYGYTF; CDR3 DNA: TGTGCCAGCAGTGAACAGGGGAACTATGGCTACACCTTC
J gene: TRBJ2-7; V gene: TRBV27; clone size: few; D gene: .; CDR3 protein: CASSLLAGSGDEQYF; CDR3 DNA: TGTGCCAGCAGTTTATTAGCCGGGTCTGGCGACGAGCAGTACTTC
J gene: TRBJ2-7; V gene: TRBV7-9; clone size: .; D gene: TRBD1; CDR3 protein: CASSWGQGANEQYF; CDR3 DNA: TGTGCCAGCAGCTGGGGACAGGGGGCGAACGAGCAGTACTTC
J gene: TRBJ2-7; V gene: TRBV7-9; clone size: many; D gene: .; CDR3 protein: CASSLAAYEQYF; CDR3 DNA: TGTGCCAGCAGCTTAGCCGCTTACGAGCAGTACTTC
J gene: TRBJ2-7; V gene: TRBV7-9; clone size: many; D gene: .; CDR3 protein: CASSENYEQYF; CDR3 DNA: TGTGCCAGCAGCGAAAACTACGAGCAGTACTTC
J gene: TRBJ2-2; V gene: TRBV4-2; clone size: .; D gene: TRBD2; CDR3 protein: CASSQGLAGYANTGELFF; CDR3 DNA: TGTGCCAGCAGCCAAGGTCTAGCGGGGTACGCGAACACCGGGGAGCTGTTTTTT
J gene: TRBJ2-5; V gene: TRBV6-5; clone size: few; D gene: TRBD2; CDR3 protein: CASSYRTSGVELQETQYF; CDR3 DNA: TGTGCCAGCAGTTACAGGACTAGCGGGGTCGAGCTCCAAGAGACCCAGTACTTC
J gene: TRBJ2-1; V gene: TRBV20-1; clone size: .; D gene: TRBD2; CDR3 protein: CSAPSGGAPNEQFF; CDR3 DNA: TGCAGTGCCCCTAGCGGGGGGGCTCCCAATGAGCAGTTCTTC
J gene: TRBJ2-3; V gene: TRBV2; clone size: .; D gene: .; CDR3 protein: CASLYGPTDTQYF; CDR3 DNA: TGTGCCAGCCTTTACGGTCCCACAGATACGCAGTATTTT
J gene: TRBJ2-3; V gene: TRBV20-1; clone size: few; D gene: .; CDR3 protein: CSASGGAGEYTDTQYF; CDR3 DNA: TGCAGTGCAAGTGGGGGGGCGGGAGAGTACACAGATACGCAGTATTTT
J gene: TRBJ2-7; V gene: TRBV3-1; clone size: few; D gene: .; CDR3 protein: CASSQVGGTKSYEQYF; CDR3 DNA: TGTGCCAGCAGCCAAGTGGGCGGGACAAAATCCTACGAGCAGTACTTC
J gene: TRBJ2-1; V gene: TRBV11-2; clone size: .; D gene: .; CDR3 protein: CASSLEIAREQFF; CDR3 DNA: TGTGCCAGCAGCTTAGAAATAGCAAGAGAGCAGTTCTTC
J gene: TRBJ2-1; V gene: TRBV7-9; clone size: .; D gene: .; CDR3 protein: CASSSDMQGYNEQFF; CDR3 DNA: TGTGCCAGCAGCTCCGACATGCAGGGATACAATGAGCAGTTCTTC
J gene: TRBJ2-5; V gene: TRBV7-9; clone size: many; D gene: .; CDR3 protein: CASKSFNRQETQYF; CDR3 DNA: TGTGCCAGCAAGTCGTTTAACAGACAAGAGACCCAGTACTTC
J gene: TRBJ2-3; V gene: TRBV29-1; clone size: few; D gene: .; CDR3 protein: CSVEERADTQYF; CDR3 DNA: TGCAGCGTTGAAGAACGGGCCGATACGCAGTATTTT
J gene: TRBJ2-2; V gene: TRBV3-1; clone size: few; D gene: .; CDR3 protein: CASSLGVEAGELFF; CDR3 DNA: TGTGCCAGCAGTCTTGGTGTTGAGGCCGGGGAGCTGTTTTTT
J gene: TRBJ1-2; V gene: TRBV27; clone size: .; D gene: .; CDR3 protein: CASSLSPTDGYTF; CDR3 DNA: TGTGCCAGCAGTTTATCCCCTACGGATGGCTACACCTTC
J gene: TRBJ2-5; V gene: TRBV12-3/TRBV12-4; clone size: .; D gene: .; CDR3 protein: CASSSQGMGPQETQYF; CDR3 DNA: TGTGCCAGCAGTTCGCAGGGTATGGGGCCACAAGAGACCCAGTACTTC
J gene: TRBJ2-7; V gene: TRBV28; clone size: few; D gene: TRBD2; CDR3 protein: CASSAGTTSSYEQYF; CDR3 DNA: TGTGCCAGCAGTGCCGGGACTACCTCGTCCTACGAGCAGTACTTC
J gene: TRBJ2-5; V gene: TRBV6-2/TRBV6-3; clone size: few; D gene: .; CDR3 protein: CASSYGGIVYQETQYF; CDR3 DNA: TGTGCCAGCAGTTACGGGGGGATCGTGTACCAAGAGACCCAGTACTTC
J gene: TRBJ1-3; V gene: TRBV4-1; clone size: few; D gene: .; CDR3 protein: CASSQPGSGNTIYF; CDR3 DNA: TGCGCCAGCAGCCAACCAGGCTCTGGAAACACCATATATTTT
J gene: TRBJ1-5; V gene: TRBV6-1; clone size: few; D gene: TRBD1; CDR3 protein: CASRRGQQASNQPQHF; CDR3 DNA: TGTGCCAGCAGGAGGGGGCAACAAGCTAGCAATCAGCCCCAGCATTTT
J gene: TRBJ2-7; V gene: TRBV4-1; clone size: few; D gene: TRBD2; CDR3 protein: CASSQDWSGSSYEQYF; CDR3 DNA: TGCGCCAGCAGCCAAGATTGGAGCGGGAGCTCCTACGAGCAGTACTTC
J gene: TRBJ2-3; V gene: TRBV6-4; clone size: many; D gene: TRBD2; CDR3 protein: CASSGLAGASTDTQYF; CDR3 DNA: TGTGCCAGCAGTGGTCTAGCGGGGGCCAGCACAGATACGCAGTATTTT
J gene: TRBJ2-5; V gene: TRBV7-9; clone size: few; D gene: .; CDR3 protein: CASSFDGSKYQETQYF; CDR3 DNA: TGTGCCAGCAGCTTCGATGGCAGCAAGTACCAAGAGACCCAGTACTTC
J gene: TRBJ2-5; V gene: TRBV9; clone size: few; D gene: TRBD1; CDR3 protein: CASSVRTTGTGLGETQYF; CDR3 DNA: TGTGCCAGCAGCGTAAGGACAACGGGGACAGGGCTGGGGGAGACCCAGTACTTC
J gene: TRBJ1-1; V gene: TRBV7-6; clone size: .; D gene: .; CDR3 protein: CASSLYRAELAFF; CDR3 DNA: TGTGCCAGCAGCTTATACCGGGCAGAATTAGCTTTCTTT
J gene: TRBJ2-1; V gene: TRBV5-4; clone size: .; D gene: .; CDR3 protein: CASSPDSF; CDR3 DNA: TGTGCCAGCAGCCCTGACTCCTTC
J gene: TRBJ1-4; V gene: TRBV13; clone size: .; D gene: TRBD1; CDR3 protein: CASSLWGQGEKLFF; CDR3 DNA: TGTGCCAGCAGCTTATGGGGACAGGGGGAGAAACTGTTTTTT
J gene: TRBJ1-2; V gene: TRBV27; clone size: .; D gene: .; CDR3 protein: CASSLGRLSYGYTF; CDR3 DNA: TGTGCCAGCAGTTTAGGGCGTCTATCCTATGGCTACACCTTC
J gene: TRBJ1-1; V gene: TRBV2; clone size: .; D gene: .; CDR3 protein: CASSDRGGTEAFF; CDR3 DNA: TGTGCCAGCAGTGACCGGGGGGGGACTGAAGCTTTCTTT
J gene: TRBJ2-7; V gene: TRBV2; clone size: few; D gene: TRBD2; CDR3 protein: CASSDGSGSAQAYEQYF; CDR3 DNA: TGTGCCAGCAGTGATGGTAGCGGGAGTGCCCAAGCCTACGAGCAGTACTTC
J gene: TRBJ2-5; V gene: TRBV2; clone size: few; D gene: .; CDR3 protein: CASSGAGVETQYF; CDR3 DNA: TGTGCCAGCAGTGGGGCAGGGGTCGAGACCCAGTACTTC
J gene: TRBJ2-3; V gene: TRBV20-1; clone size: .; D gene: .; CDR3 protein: CSASYIGSRTDTQYF; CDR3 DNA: TGCAGTGCTAGCTACATTGGTAGCCGCACAGATACGCAGTATTTT
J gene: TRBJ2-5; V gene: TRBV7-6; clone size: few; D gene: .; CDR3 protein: CASSLVGGGQETQYF; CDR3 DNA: TGTGCCAGCAGCTTAGTGGGGGGAGGACAAGAGACCCAGTACTTC
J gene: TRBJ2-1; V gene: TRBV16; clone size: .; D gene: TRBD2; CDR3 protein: CASSQPGTSGTNEQFF; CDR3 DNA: TGTGCCAGCAGCCAACCCGGGACTAGCGGGACTAATGAGCAGTTCTTC
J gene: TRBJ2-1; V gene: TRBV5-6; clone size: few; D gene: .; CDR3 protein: CASSPGGSSEQFF; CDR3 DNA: TGTGCCAGCAGCCCTGGGGGTAGCAGTGAGCAGTTCTTC
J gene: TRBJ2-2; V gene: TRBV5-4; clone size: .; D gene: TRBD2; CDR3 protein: CASSRTSGSPTGELFF; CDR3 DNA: TGTGCCAGCAGCCGTACTAGCGGGAGTCCCACCGGGGAGCTGTTTTTT
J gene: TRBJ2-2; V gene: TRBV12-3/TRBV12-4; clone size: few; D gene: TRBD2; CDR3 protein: CASTLLGLAGTGELFF; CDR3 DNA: TGTGCCAGCACCCTACTAGGACTAGCGGGGACCGGGGAGCTGTTTTTT
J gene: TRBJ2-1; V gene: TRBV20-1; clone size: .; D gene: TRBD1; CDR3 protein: CRAREGTGTNEQFF; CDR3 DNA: TGCAGGGCTAGAGAGGGGACAGGGACCAATGAGCAGTTCTTC
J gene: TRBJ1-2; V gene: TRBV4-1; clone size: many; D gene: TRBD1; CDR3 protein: CASSQARTGYGYTF; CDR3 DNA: TGCGCCAGCAGCCAAGCAAGGACAGGATATGGCTACACCTTC
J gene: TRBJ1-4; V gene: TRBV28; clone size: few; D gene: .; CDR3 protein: CASTLGGRQEKLFF; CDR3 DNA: TGTGCCAGCACTTTAGGGGGTCGACAAGAAAAACTGTTTTTT
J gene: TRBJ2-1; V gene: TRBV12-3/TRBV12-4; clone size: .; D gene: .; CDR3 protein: CASSFQKGRNEQFF; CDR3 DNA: TGTGCCAGCAGTTTTCAAAAGGGACGGAATGAGCAGTTCTTC